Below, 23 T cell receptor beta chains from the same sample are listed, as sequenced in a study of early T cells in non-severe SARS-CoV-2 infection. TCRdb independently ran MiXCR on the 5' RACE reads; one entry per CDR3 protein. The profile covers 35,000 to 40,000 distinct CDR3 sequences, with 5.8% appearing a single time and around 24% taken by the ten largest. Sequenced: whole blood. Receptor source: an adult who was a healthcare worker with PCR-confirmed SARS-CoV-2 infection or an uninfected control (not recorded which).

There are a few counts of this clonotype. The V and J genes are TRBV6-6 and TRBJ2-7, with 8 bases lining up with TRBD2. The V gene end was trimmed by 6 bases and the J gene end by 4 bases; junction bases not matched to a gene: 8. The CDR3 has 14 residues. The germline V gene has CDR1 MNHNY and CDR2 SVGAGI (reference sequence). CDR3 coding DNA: TGTGCCAGCAGCCCAGCGGGAGCTCGATACGAGCAGTACTTC. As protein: CASSPAGARYEQYF.

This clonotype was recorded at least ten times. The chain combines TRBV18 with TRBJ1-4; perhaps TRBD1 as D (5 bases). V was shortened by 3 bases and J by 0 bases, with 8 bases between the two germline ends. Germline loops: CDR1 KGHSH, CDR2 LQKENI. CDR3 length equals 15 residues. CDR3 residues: CASSPAGPTNEKLFF. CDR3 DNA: TGTGCCAGCTCACCGGCGGGGCCAACTAATGAAAAACTGTTTTTT.

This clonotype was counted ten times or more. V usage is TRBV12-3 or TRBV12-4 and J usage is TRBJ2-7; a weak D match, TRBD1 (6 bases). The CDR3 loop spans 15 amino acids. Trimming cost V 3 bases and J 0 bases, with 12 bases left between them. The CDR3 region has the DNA TGTGCCAGCAGTTTGGCAGGGGCGCCCTCCTACGAGCAGTACTTC. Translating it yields CASSLAGAPSYEQYF.

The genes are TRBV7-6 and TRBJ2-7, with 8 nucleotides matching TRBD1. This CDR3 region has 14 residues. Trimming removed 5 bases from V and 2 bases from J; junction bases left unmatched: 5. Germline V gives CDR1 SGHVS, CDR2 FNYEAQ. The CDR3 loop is CASSQQGGAYEQYF. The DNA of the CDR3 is TGTGCCAGCAGCCAACAGGGGGGCGCCTACGAGCAGTACTTC.

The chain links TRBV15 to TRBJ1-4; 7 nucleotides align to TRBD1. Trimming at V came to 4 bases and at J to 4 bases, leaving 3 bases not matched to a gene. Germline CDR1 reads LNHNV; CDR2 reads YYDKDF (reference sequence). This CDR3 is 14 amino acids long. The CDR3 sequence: CATSTGGINEKLFF. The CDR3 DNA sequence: TGTGCCACCAGCACAGGGGGGATTAATGAAAAACTGTTTTTT.

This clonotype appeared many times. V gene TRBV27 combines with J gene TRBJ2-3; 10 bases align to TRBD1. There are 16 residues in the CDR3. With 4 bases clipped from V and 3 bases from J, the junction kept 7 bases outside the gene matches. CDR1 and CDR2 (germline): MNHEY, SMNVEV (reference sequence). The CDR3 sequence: CASSSTDRGLTDTQYF. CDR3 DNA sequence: TGTGCCAGCAGTTCCACGGACAGGGGGTTGACAGATACGCAGTATTTT.

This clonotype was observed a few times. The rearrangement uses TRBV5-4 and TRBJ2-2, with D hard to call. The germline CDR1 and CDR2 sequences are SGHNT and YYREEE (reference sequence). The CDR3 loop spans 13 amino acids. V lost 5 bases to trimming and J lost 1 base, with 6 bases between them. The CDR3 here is CASRPRNTGELFF. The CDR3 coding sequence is TGTGCCAGCAGACCCAGGAACACCGGGGAGCTGTTTTTT.

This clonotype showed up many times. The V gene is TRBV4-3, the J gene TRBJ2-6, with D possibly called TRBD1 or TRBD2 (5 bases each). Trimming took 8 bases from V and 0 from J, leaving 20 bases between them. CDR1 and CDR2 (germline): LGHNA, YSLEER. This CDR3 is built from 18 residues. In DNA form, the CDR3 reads TGCGCCAGCGGCGGGTGGCAGGGCTCCAACTCTGGGGCCAACGTCCTGACTTTC. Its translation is CASGGWQGSNSGANVLTF.

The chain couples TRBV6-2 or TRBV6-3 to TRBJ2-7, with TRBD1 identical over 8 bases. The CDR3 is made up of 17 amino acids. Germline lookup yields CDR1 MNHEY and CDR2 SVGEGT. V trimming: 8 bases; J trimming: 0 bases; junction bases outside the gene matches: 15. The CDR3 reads CASGRDRREMASYEQYF. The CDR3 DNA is TGTGCCAGCGGCCGGGACAGGAGGGAGATGGCCTCCTACGAGCAGTACTTC.

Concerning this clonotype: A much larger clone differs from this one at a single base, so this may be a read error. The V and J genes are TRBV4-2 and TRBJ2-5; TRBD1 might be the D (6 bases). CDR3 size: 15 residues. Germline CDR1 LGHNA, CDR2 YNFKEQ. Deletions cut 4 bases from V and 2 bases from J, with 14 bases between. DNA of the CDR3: TGTGCCAGCAGCCGTCGACAGGTGTGTCAAGAGACCCAGTACTTC. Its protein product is CASSRRQVCQETQYF.

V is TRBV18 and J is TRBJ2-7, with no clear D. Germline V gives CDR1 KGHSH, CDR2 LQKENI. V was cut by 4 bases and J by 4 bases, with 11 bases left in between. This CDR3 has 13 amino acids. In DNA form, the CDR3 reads TGTGCCAGCTCACTCCGCTTAGAGTACGAGCAGTACTTC. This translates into CASSLRLEYEQYF.

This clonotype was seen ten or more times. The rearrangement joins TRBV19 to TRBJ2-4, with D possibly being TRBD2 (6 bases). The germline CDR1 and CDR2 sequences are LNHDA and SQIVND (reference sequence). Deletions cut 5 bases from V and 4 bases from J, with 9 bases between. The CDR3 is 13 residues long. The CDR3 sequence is CASSQGTKNIQYF. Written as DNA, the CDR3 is TGTGCCAGTAGTCAAGGGACTAAAAACATTCAGTACTTC. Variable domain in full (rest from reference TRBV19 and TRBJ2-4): DGGITQSPKYLFRKEGQNVTLSCEQNLNHDAMYWYRQDPGQGLRLIYYSQIVNDFQKGDIAEGYSVSREKKESFPLTVTSAQKNPTAFYLCASSQGTKNIQYFGAGTRLSVL.

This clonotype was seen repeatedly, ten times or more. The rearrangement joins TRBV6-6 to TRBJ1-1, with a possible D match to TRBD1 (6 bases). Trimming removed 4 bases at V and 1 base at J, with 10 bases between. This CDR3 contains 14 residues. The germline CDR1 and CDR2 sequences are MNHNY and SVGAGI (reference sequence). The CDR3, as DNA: TGTGCCAGCAGTTTAGACAGGCAGAACACTGAAGCTTTCTTT. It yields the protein CASSLDRQNTEAFF.

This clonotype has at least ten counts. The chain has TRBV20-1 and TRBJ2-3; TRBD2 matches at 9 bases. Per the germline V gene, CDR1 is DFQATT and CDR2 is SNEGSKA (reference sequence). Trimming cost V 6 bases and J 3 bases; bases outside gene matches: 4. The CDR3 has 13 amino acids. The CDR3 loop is CSAPAGGTDTQYF. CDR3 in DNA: TGCAGTGCCCCAGCGGGAGGAACAGATACGCAGTATTTT.

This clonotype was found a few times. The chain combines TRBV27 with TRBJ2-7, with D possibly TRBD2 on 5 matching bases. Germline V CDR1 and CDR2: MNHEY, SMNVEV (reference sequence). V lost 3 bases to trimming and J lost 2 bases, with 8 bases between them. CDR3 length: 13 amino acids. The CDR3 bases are TGTGCCAGCAGTTTGAGGGTAACCTACGAGCAGTACTTC. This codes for CASSLRVTYEQYF.

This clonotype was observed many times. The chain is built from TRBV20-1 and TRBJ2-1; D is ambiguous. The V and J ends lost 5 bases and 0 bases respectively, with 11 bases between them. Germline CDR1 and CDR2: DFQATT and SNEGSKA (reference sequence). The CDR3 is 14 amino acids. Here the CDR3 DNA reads TGCAGTGCTCCCCCCAGAAGCTCCTACAATGAGCAGTTCTTC. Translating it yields CSAPPRSSYNEQFF.

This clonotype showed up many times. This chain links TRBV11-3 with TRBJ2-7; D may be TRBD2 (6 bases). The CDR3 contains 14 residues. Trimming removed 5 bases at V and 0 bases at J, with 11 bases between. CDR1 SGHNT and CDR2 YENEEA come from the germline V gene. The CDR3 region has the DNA TGTGCCAGCAGCGTTAGCGGCATCTCCTACGAGCAGTACTTC. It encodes CASSVSGISYEQYF.

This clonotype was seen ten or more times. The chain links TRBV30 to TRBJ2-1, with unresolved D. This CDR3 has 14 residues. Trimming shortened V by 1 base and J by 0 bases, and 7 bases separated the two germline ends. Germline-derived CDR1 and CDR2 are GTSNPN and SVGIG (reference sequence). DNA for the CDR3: TGTGCCTGGAGTGGGAGTTACTCCTACAATGAGCAGTTCTTC. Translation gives CAWSGSYSYNEQFF.

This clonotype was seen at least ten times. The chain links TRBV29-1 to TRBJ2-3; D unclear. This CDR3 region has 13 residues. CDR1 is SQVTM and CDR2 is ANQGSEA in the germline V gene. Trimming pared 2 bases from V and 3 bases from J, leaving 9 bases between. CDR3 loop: CSVETLSTDTQYF. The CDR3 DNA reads TGCAGCGTTGAAACGCTGTCTACAGATACGCAGTATTTT.

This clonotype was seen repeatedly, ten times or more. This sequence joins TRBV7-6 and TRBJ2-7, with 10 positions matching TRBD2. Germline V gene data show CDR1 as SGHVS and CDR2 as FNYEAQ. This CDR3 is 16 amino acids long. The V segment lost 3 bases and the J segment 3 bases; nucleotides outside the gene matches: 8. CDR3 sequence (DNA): TGTGCCAGCAGCTTGGGTACGAGCGGGGGGGGCTACGAGCAGTACTTC. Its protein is CASSLGTSGGGYEQYF. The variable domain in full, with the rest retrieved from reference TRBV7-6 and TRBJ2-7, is GAGVSQSPRYKVTKRGQDVALRCDPISGHVSLYWYRQALGQGPEFLTYFNYEAQQDKSGLPNDRFSAERPEGSISTLTIQRTEQRDSAMYRCASSLGTSGGGYEQYFGPGTRLTVT.

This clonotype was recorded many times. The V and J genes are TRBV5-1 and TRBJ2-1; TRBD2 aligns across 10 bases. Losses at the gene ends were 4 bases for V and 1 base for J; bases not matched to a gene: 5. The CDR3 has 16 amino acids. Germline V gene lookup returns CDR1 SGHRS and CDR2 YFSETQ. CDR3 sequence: CASSPSGRGSYNEQFF. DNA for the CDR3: TGCGCCAGCAGCCCTAGCGGGAGAGGGTCCTACAATGAGCAGTTCTTC. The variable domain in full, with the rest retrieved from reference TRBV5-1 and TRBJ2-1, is KAGVTQTPRYLIKTRGQQVTLSCSPISGHRSVSWYQQTPGQGLQFLFEYFSETQRNKGNFPGRFSGRQFSNSRSEMNVSTLELGDSALYLCASSPSGRGSYNEQFFGPGTRLTVL.

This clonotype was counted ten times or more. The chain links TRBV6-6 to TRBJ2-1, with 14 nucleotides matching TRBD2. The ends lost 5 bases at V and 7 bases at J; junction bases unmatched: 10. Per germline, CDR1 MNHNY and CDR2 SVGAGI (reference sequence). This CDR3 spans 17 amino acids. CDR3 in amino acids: CASSTTSGGAGGNEQFF. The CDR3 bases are TGTGCCAGCAGTACGACTAGCGGGGGGGCAGGTGGGAATGAGCAGTTCTTC.

DNA of the CDR3: TGTGCCAGCAGTGCGGTAAGAGCAGCGGGAGTTTACGAGCAGTACTTC. This encodes CASSAVRAAGVYEQYF. V usage is TRBV28 and J usage is TRBJ2-7; 8 nucleotides agree with TRBD2. Germline CDR1 and CDR2: MDHEN and SYDVKM. The CDR3 is 16 amino acids. Trimming cost V 5 bases and J 4 bases; bases outside gene matches: 13.